The TCR beta chain under discussion was sequenced for a study of blood T cells in healthy people across ages. To note about this clonotype: Its antigen is not identified.

For the second PCR, which ran for about 7 to 11 cycles, a sample-barcoded 5' primer and a J-beta primer mix were used. MiXCR, run by TCRdb on the 5' RACE reads, gives a single entry per CDR3 protein. The table shows fewer than 900,000 distinct CDR3 sequences, with 40% to 45% occurring only once. Study results and caveats: Age brought a roughly linear fall in TCR beta diversity measured per million T cells. The donors' CMV status was not determined, possibly confounding changes in expanded clonotypes.

The sample comprised blood. The TCR sequence derives from a woman in her sixties or seventies in good health.

The CDR3 sequence is CASSPPLPDTGELFF. CDR3 bases: TGTGCCAGCAGCCCCCCCCTCCCGGACACCGGGGAGCTGTTTTTT. The chain uses TRBV3-1 and TRBJ2-2; D unresolved. Germline CDR1 is LGHDT and CDR2 is YNNKEL (reference sequence). The CDR3 length is 15 residues. Trimming cost V 4 bases and J 3 bases, with 12 bases left between them.